Below are 8 T cell receptor beta chains sequenced from a single sample in a study of cytomegalovirus exposure and HLA in healthy donors (dated by TCRdb to about 2017). The protocol used for the library was the immunoSEQ multiplex PCR assay. For the multiplex PCR, a mixture combining 60 forward primers for TCR Vbeta segments and 13 reverse primers for TCR Jbeta segments was used. TCRdb limited this immuneACCESS table to in-frame rearrangements with V and J called. A share of clones is missing; checked studies link under half to unresolved V genes, and the rest is unexplained. This sample has around 150,000 clones in its table, and 60% to 85% of those were observed once. The ten largest account for over 1.3% of the sample. The sample consisted of PBMCs. Receptors originate from a middle-aged woman in good health and CMV-seronegative.

CDR3 in amino acids: CASSWTGSDGYTF. CDR3 DNA sequence: TGTGCCAGTAGCTGGACAGGGTCGGATGGCTACACCTTC. This chain links TRBV19 with TRBJ1-2, with 8 positions matching TRBD1. Per germline, CDR1 LNHDA and CDR2 SQIVND (reference sequence). J lost 6 bases, V lost 6 bases, and 6 bases had no gene match. CDR3 length equals 13 residues.

This clone was detected only once. The V call is TRBV30, the J call TRBJ2-1; TRBD2 aligns across 11 bases. Germline assignment: CDR1 GTSNPN and CDR2 SVGIG (reference sequence). The CDR3 length is 18 residues. Losses at the gene ends were 4 bases for V and 0 bases for J; bases not matched to a gene: 11. DNA for the CDR3: TGTGCCTGGATGAACTTAGCGGGGGGGCGTAGCTCCTACAATGAGCAGTTCTTC. Translation: CAWMNLAGGRSSYNEQFF.

The V call is TRBV7-3, the J call TRBJ2-2; 10 bases agree with TRBD1. Germline assignment: CDR1 SGHTA and CDR2 FQGTGA. J lost 5 bases, V lost 5 bases, and 8 bases had no gene match. This CDR3 has 16 amino acids. The CDR3 nucleotides read TGTGCCAGCAGCCCTCCGGGACAGGGGAATACCGGGGAGCTGTTTTTT. Protein: CASSPPGQGNTGELFF.

In this sample, this clone turned up a few times. V usage is TRBV2 and J usage is TRBJ2-4, with 9 bases aligning to TRBD1. This CDR3 comprises 13 residues. Germline V gene sequence: CDR1 SNHLY, CDR2 FYNNEI. V lost 4 bases and J lost 7; bases outside the gene matches: 2. CDR3 nucleotides: TGTGCCAGCAGTGTCGGACAGGGGAACATTCAGTACTTC. Amino acid sequence: CASSVGQGNIQYF.

This rearrangement joins TRBV11-3 to TRBJ1-1, with a tentative D call TRBD1 (6 bases). The CDR3 extends over 15 amino acids. The germline gives CDR1 SGHNT, CDR2 YENEEA. The V end lost 3 bases, the J end lost 2 bases, and 13 bases lay between the germline ends. CDR3 sequence (DNA): TGTGCCAGCAGCTTTCGGACAGTCTCCAACACTGAAGCTTTCTTT. This sequence encodes CASSFRTVSNTEAFF.

The V call is TRBV7-9, the J call TRBJ2-5, with D possibly TRBD1 on 5 matching bases. The germline CDR1 and CDR2 sequences are SEHNR and FQNEAQ (reference sequence). CDR3 size: 14 residues. Trimming took 0 bases from V and 5 from J, leaving 10 bases between them. The CDR3 coding sequence is TGTGCCAGCAGCTTAGCCCAGGGCCCGGAGACCCAGTACTTC. Translation gives CASSLAQGPETQYF. The full variable domain, in which reference TRBV7-9 and TRBJ2-5 provide the parts outside the CDR3, is DTGVSQNPRHKITKRGQNVTFRCDPISEHNRLYWYRQTLGQGPEFLTYFQNEAQLEKSRLLSDRFSAERPKGSFSTLEIQRTEQGDSAMYLCASSLAQGPETQYFGPGTRLLVL.

The chain has TRBV18 and TRBJ2-3; D is undetermined. The ends were cut back, 4 bases at V and 4 bases at J, with 12 bases in the middle. Germline values: CDR1 KGHSH, CDR2 LQKENI. This CDR3 has 14 residues. DNA for the CDR3: TGTGCCAGCTCACTCCCGGCGGAGCCAGATACGCAGTATTTT. This translates into CASSLPAEPDTQYF.

The chain joins TRBV15 to TRBJ2-3, with 7 bases matching TRBD1. In germline, CDR1 is LNHNV, CDR2 YYDKDF (reference sequence). The ends lost 4 bases at V and 2 bases at J; junction bases unmatched: 6. CDR3 length: 15 amino acids. CDR3 nucleotides: TGTGCCACCAGCACCCGGGACAGATCCACAGATACGCAGTATTTT. Translation: CATSTRDRSTDTQYF. Full variable domain (outside the CDR3, taken from reference TRBV15 and TRBJ2-3): DAMVIQNPRYQVTQFGKPVTLSCSQTLNHNVMYWYQQKSSQAPKLLFHYYDKDFNNEADTPDNFQSRRPNTSFCFLDIRSPGLGDTAMYLCATSTRDRSTDTQYFGPGTRLTVL.